The TCR beta chain described here comes from a study of shared clonotypes between healthy human individuals. From germline, CDR1 is GTSNPN and CDR2 SVGIG (reference sequence). The CDR3 is 14 amino acids. V was shortened by 6 bases and J by 1 base, with 15 bases between the two germline ends. Study-wide results and caveats: Clonotypes which were not shared had lower generation probabilities than clonotypes that all four donors shared. The donor pool, a small one, limited the genetic and exposure-history diversity represented.

Profiling relied on immunoSEQ multiplex PCR, and the TCRdb table lists in-frame clones only, not all of them. The data contain approximately 1,500,000 clones, 96% of them singletons. In regard to this clone: The antigen is unknown.

This TCR was sampled from a young man in good health. This chain joins TRBV30 and TRBJ1-2; TRBD1 might be the D (6 bases). Sequencing input: naive CD4+ T cells sorted from blood. Documented subset: CD45RA+ positively selected. The CDR3 region is CACDPRDINYGYTF. The CDR3 nucleotides read TGTGCCTGTGACCCCCGGGACATTAACTATGGCTACACCTTC.